This TCR beta chain was sequenced in a study of response to subunit inactivated influenza vaccine. A single record per CDR3 protein comes from TCRdb applying MiXCR to the RT-PCR reads. The sample carries about 570,000 distinct CDR3 sequences, 11% recorded once. These sequences were also reported in another study, on T cells expressing NK-cell markers. That source adds: The TCR beta cDNA came from 5'RACE template switching with UMIs. Investigators obtained TCR beta repertoires from sorted CD3+CD56+NKG2C+, CD3+CD56+NKG2C- and CD3+CD56-NKG2C+ T cells. Each of about 6 donors carried dominant NKG2C+ clonotypes accounting for roughly 1.0-7.0% of CD8+ T cells. Among several donors, these clonotypes also ranked first in the CD3+CD56-NKG2C+ fraction.

The specimen comprised PBMCs from blood, sampled on the day of vaccination. The receptor comes from a man in his fifties who received an inactivated influenza vaccine.

CDR3 in amino acids: CASSLEVGKRQPQHF. CDR3 DNA sequence: TGTGCCAGCAGCTTAGAGGTAGGGAAACGTCAGCCCCAGCATTTT. The V and J genes are TRBV7-2 and TRBJ1-5; D is undetermined. This CDR3 is 15 amino acids long. V lost 1 base, J lost 6 bases, and 13 bases lay in between. CDR1 and CDR2 from the germline V gene are SGHTA and FQGNSA.